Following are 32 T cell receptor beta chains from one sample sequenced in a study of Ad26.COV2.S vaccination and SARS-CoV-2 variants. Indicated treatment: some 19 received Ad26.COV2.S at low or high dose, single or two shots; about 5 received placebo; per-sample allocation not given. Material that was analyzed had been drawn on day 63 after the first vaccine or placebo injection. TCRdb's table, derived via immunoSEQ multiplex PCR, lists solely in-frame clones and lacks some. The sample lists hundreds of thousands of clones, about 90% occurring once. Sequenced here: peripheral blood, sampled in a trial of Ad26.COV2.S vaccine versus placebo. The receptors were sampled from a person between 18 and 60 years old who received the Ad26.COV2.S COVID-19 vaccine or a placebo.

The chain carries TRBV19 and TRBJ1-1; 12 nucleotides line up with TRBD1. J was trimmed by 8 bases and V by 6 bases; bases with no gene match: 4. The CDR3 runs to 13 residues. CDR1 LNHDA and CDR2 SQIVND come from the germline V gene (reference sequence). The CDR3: CASSRGQGAEAFF. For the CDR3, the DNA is TGTGCCAGTAGCAGGGGACAGGGGGCGGAAGCTTTCTTT.

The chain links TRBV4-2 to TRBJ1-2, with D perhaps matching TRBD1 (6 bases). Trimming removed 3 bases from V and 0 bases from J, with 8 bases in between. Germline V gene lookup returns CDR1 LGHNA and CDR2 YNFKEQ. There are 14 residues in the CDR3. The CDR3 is CASSQRQANYGYTF. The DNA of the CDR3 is TGTGCCAGCAGCCAGCGACAGGCTAACTATGGCTACACCTTC.

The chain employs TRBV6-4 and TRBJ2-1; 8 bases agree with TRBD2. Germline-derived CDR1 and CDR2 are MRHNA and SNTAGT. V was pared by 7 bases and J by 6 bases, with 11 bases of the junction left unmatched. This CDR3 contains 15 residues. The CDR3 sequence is CASTPSAGGINEQFF. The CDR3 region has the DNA TGTGCCAGCACCCCGTCGGCGGGGGGCATCAATGAGCAGTTCTTC.

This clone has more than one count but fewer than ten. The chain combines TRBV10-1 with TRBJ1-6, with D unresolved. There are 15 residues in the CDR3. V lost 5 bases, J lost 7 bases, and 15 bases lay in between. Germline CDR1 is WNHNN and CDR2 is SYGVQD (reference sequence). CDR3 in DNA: TGCGCCAGCAGTTGCAAGCAATTATCCAATTCACCCCTCCACTTT. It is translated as CASSCKQLSNSPLHF.

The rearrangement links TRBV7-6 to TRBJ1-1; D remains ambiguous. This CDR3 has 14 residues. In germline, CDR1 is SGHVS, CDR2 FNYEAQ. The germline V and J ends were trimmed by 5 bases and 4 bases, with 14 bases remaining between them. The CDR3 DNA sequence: TGTGCCAGCAGCCCCCCGAAGGGTGTCACTGAAGCTTTCTTT. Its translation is CASSPPKGVTEAFF.

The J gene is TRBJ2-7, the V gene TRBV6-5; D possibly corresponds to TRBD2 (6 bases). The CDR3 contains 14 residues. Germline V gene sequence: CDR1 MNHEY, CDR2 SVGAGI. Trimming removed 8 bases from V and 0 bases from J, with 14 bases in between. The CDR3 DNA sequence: TGTGCCAGCCGGGACTGGCTGGGCTCCTACGAGCAGTACTTC. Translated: CASRDWLGSYEQYF.

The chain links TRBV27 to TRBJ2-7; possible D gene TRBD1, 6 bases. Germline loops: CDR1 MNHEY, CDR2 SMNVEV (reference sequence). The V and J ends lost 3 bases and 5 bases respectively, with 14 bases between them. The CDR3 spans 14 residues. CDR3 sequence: CASSFTGNRDEQYF. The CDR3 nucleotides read TGTGCCAGCAGTTTCACTGGTAACAGGGACGAGCAGTACTTC.

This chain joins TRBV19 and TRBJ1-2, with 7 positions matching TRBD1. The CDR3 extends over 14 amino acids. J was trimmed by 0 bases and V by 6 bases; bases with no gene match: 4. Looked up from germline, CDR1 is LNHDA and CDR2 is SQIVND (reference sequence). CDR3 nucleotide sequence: TGTGCCAGTAGCCGGGACAGAGCTAACTATGGCTACACCTTC. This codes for CASSRDRANYGYTF. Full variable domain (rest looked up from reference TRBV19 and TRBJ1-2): DGGITQSPKYLFRKEGQNVTLSCEQNLNHDAMYWYRQDPGQGLRLIYYSQIVNDFQKGDIAEGYSVSREKKESFPLTVTSAQKNPTAFYLCASSRDRANYGYTFGSGTRLTVV.

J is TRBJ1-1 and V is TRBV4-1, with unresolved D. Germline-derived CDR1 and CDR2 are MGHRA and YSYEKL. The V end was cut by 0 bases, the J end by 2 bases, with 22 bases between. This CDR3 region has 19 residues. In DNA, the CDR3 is TGCGCCAGCAGCCAAGATATGGTCGCGGGGTCGCGGCACAACACTGAAGCTTTCTTT. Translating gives CASSQDMVAGSRHNTEAFF.

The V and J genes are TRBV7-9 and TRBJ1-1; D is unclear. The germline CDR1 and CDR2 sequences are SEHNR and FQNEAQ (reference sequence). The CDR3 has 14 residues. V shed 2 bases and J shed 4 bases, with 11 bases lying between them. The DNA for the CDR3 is TGTGCCAGCAGCTTATTGACGACCAGCACTGAAGCTTTCTTT. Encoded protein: CASSLLTTSTEAFF.

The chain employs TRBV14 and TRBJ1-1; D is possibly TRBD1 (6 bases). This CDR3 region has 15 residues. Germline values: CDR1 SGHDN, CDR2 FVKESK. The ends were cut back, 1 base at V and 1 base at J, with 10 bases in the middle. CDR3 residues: CASSQARGANTEAFF. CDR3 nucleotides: TGTGCCAGCAGCCAAGCTCGGGGGGCGAACACTGAAGCTTTCTTT.

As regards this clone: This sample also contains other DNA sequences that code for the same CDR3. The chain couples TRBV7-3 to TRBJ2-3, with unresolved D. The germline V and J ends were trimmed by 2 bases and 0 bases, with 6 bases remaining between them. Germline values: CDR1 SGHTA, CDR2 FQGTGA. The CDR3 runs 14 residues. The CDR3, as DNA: TGTGCCAGCAGCTTAGGGCCTAGCACAGATACGCAGTATTTT. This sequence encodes CASSLGPSTDTQYF.

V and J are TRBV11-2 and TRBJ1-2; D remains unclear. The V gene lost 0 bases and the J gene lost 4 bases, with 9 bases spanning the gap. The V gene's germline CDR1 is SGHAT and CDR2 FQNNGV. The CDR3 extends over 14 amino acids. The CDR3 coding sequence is TGTGCCAGCAGCTTAGATTTGGTTGGCTATGGCTACACCTTC. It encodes CASSLDLVGYGYTF.

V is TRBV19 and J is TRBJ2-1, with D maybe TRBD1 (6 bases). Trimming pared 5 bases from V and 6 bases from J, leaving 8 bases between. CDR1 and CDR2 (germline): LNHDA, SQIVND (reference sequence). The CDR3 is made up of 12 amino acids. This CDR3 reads CASSLQGNEQFF. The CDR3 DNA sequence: TGTGCCAGTAGTCTACAGGGCAATGAGCAGTTCTTC.

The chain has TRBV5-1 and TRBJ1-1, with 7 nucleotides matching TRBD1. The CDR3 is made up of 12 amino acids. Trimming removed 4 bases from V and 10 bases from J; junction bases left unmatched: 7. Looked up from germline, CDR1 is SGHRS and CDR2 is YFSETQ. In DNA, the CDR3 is TGCGCCAGCAGCATCACAGGGGATGGAGCTTTCTTT. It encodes CASSITGDGAFF.

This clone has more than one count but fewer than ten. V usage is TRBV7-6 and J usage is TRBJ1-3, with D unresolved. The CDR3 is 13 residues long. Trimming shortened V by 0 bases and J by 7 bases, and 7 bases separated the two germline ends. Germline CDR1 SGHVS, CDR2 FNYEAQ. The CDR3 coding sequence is TGTGCCAGCAGCTTAGCAGGGAGCAACACCATATATTTT. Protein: CASSLAGSNTIYF.

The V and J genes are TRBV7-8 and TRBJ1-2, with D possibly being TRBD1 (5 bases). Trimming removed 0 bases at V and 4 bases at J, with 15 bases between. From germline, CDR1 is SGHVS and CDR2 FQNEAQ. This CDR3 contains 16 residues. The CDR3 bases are TGTGCCAGCAGCTTAGCGGGGGGAAAACCCTTCTATGGCTACACCTTC. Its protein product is CASSLAGGKPFYGYTF.

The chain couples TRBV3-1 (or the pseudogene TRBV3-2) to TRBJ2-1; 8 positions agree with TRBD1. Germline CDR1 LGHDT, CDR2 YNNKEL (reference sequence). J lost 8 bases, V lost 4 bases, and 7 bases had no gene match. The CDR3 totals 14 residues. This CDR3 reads CASSPRAGGDEQFF. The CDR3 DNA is TGTGCCAGCAGCCCGAGAGCAGGGGGCGATGAGCAGTTCTTC.

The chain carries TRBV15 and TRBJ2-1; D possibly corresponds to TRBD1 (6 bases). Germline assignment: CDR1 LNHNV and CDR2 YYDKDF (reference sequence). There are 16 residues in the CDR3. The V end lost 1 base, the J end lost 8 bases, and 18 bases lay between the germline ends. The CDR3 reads CATSRVARGTEHEQFF. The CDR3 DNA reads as TGTGCCACCAGCAGAGTGGCGAGGGGGACGGAACATGAGCAGTTCTTC.

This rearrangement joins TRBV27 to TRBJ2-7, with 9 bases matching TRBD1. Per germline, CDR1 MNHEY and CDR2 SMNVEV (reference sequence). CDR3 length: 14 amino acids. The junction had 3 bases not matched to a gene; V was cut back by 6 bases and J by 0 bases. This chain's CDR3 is CASRETGGSYEQYF. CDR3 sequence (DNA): TGTGCCAGCAGAGAGACAGGGGGCTCCTACGAGCAGTACTTC.

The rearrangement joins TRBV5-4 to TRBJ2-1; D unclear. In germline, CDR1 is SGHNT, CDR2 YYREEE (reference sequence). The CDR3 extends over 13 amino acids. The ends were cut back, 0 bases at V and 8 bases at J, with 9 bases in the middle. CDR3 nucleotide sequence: TGTGCCAGCAGCTTGGGGTCTGATTATGAGCAGTTCTTC. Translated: CASSLGSDYEQFF. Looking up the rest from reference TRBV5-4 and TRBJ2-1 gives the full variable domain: ETGVTQSPTHLIKTRGQQVTLRCSSQSGHNTVSWYQQALGQGPQFIFQYYREEENGRGNFPPRFSGLQFPNYSSELNVNALELDDSALYLCASSLGSDYEQFFGPGTRLTVL.

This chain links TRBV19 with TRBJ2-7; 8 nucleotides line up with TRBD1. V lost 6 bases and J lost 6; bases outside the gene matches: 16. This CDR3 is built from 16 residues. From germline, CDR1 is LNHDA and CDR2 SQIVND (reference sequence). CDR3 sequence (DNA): TGTGCCAGTAGGCGAGACAGGGGCCTTCTCGGGTCCGAGCAGTACTTC. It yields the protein CASRRDRGLLGSEQYF.

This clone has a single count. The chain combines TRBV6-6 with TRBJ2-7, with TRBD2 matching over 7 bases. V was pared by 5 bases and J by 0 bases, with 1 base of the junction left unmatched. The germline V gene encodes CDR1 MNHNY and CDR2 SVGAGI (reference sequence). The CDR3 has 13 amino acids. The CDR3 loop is CASSGLGSYEQYF. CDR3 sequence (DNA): TGTGCCAGCAGTGGACTAGGCTCCTACGAGCAGTACTTC.

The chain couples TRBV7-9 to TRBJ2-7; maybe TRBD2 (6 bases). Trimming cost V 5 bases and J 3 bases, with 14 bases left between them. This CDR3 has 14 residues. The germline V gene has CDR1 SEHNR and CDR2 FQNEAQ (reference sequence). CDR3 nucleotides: TGTGCCAGCAGCACGGGACTGGAGGGCTACGAGCAGTACTTC. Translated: CASSTGLEGYEQYF.

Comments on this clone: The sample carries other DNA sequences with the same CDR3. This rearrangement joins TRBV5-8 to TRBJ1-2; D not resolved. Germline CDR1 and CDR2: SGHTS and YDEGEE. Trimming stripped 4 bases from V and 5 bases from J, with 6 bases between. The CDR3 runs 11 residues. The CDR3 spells CASSPDYGYTF. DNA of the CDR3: TGTGCCAGCAGCCCTGATTATGGCTACACCTTC. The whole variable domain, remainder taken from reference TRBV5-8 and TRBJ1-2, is EAGVTQSPTHLIKTRGQQATLRCSPISGHTSVYWYQQALGLGLQFLLWYDEGEERNRGNFPPRFSGRQFPNYSSELNVNALELEDSALYLCASSPDYGYTFGSGTRLTVV.

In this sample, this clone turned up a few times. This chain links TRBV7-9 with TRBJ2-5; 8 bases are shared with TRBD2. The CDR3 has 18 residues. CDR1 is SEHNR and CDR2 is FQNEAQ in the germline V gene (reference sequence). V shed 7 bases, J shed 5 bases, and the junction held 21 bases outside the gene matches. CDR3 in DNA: TGTGCCAGCACCCCCCTCAGCGGGAGTATGAGTTACGGGGAGACCCAGTACTTC. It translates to CASTPLSGSMSYGETQYF.

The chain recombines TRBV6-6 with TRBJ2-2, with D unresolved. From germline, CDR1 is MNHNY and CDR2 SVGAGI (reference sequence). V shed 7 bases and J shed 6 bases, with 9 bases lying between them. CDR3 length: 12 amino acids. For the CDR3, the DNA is TGTGCCAGCACCCCTAGACCCGGGGAGCTGTTTTTT. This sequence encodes CASTPRPGELFF.

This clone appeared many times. CDR3 nucleotide sequence: TGTGCCAGCAGCCCCAGTAGGGGGCAGGGGGACACTGAAGCTTTCTTT. Translating gives CASSPSRGQGDTEAFF. This chain uses TRBV7-9 with TRBJ1-1; 7 bases align to TRBD1. Germline trimming cut 5 bases from V and 3 bases from J; bases unmatched to any gene: 12. CDR3 length: 16 residues. CDR1 is SEHNR, CDR2 FQNEAQ, per germline (reference sequence).

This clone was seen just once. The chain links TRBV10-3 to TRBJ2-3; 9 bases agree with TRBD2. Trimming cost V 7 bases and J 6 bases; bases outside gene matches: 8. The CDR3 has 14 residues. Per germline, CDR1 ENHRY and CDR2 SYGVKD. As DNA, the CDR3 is TGTGCCATCACCCTAGCGGGGCCTGGGGATACGCAGTATTTT. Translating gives CAITLAGPGDTQYF.

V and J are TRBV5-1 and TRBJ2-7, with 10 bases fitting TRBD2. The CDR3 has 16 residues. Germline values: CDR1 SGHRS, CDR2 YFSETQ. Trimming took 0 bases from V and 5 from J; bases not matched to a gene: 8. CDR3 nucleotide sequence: TGCGCCAGCAGCTTGGGACCTAGCGGGAGAGGGGACGAGCAGTACTTC. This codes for CASSLGPSGRGDEQYF.

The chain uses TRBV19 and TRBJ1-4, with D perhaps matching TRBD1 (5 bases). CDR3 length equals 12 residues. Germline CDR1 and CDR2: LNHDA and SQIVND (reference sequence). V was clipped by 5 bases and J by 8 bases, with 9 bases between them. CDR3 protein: CASSLRGEKLFF. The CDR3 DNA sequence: TGTGCCAGTAGTTTGAGGGGCGAAAAACTGTTTTTT.

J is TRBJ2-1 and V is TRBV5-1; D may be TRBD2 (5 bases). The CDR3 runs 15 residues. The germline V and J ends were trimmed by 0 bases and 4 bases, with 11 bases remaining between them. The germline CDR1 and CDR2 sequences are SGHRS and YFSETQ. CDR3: CASSLVAGIYNEQFF. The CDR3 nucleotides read TGCGCCAGCAGCTTGGTGGCGGGCATATACAATGAGCAGTTCTTC.